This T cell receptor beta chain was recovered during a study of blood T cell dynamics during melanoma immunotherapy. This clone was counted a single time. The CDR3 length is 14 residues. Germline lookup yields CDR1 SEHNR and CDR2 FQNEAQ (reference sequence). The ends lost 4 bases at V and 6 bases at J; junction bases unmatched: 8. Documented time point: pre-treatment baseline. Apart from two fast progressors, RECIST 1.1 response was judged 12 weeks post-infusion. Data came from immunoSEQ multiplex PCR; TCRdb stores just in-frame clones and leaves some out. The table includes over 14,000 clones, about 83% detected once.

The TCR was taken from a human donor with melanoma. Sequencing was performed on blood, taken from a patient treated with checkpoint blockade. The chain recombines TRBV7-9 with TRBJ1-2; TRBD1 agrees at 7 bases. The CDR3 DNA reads TGTGCCAGCAGCTCCAACAGGGGTGCGGATGGCTACACCTTC. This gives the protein CASSSNRGADGYTF.